The clone carrying this T cell receptor (beta chain) appeared many times. The CDR3 spans 13 residues. V lost 2 bases and J lost 5; bases outside the gene matches: 2. Germline CDR1 is SGHTA and CDR2 is FQGNSA. Amplified TCR beta CDR3 regions derived from RNA transcripts. In the first-round RT-PCR of the TCR CDR3, the HTBI primer set was used. TCRdb reprocessed the multiplex PCR reads via MiXCR and lists one record per CDR3 protein. The data contain about 460,000 distinct CDR3 sequences, 22% of them singletons. The sample belongs to a study of T cells in Graves' hyperthyroidism and ophthalmopathy. This TCR derives from a woman in her 70s with Graves' ophthalmopathy. Sequencing used blood. The chain uses TRBV7-2 and TRBJ2-5; the match to TRBD1 covers 7 bases. The CDR3 coding sequence is TGTGCCAGCAGCTTAACAGGGGCCGAGACCCAGTACTTC. This codes for CASSLTGAETQYF. The full variable domain, with the rest looked up from reference TRBV7-2 and TRBJ2-5, is GAGVSQSPSNKVTEKGKDVELRCDPISGHTALYWYRQSLGQGLEFLIYFQGNSAPDKSGLPSDRFSAERTGGSVSTLTIQRTQQEDSAVYLCASSLTGAETQYFGPGTRLLVL.